The 19 T cell receptor beta chains below were found in one sample sequenced in a study of monozygotic twins with inflammatory bowel disease. TCRdb re-analyzed the 5' RACE reads; it lists each CDR3 protein once, without DNA. Found here are over 200,000 distinct CDR3 sequences; the top ten clones hold roughly 1.5%. The sample comprised blood. The receptors come from a human donor with ulcerative colitis or Crohn's disease, or a healthy co-twin of an affected twin (not recorded which).

The chain recombines TRBV12-3 or TRBV12-4 with TRBJ2-1. This CDR3 has 14 residues. This CDR3 reads CASSPRTVNNEQFF.

J is TRBJ1-1 and V is TRBV12-3 or TRBV12-4; as DNA is missing, the TRBD1 call by TCRdb cannot be tested. The CDR3 has 16 residues. The CDR3 here is CASSLGTGLGNTEAFF.

The genes are TRBV9 and TRBJ2-7; the D call of TRBD1 rests on TCRdb alone, since no DNA is present to check it. This CDR3 contains 12 residues. CDR1 and CDR2 (germline): SGDLS, YYNGEE. Here the CDR3 reads CASSGPTLEQYF.

The gene calls are TRBV18 and TRBJ2-1. The CDR3 has 12 amino acids. Looked up from germline, CDR1 is KGHSH and CDR2 is LQKENI. The CDR3 loop is CASSPPGYEQFF.

CDR3 region: CASSRDGAVNEKLFF. The genes are TRBV5-1 and TRBJ1-4. This CDR3 contains 15 residues. Germline lookup yields CDR1 SGHRS and CDR2 YFSETQ.

V and J are TRBV7-2 and TRBJ2-1. The CDR3 sequence is 15 residues long. Germline V CDR1 and CDR2: SGHTA, FQGNSA. The CDR3 is CASSTAGSSYNEQFF.

The genes are TRBV15 and TRBJ1-5. CDR1 and CDR2 (germline): LNHNV, YYDKDF (reference sequence). The CDR3 spans 15 residues. The CDR3 loop is CATSRDRAVNQPQHF.

The chain links TRBV21-1 to TRBJ2-5. TRBV21-1 is flagged as a pseudogene. The CDR3 sequence is 12 residues long. The CDR3 here is CASSTCDETQYF.

This chain links TRBV29-1 with TRBJ2-2. Germline assignment: CDR1 SQVTM and CDR2 ANQGSEA. The CDR3 totals 13 residues. CDR3 in amino acids: CSVEGWDAGELFF.

The chain carries TRBV7-2 and TRBJ2-7; TCRdb's assignment of TRBD2 cannot be checked, as there is no DNA. Germline values: CDR1 SGHTA, CDR2 FQGNSA. The CDR3 is 16 amino acids. The CDR3 protein is CASSPGPGLALYEQYF.

The CDR3 loop reads CASSQGGYTHEQFF. The chain recombines TRBV3-1 with TRBJ2-1. Germline CDR1 LGHDT, CDR2 YNNKEL (reference sequence). The CDR3 is 14 amino acids.

The chain's CDR3 is CASSYLSRGARDEQFF. The V gene is TRBV5-1, the J gene TRBJ2-1; TCRdb's D gene call, TRBD2, goes unchecked for lack of DNA. CDR3 length equals 16 residues. The germline V gene has CDR1 SGHRS and CDR2 YFSETQ.

The chain employs TRBV9 and TRBJ1-1. Germline assignment: CDR1 SGDLS and CDR2 YYNGEE. The CDR3 loop spans 13 amino acids. This chain's CDR3 is CASSVVSDTEAFF.

The chain carries TRBV5-5 and TRBJ2-3; TCRdb reports TRBD1, a call that lacks DNA to check it against. Germline CDR1 SGHKS, CDR2 YYEKEE (reference sequence). The CDR3 length is 18 residues. The CDR3 protein is CASRTGQGVTRSTDTQYF.

V gene TRBV7-9 combines with J gene TRBJ2-1; checking the TCRdb D call of TRBD1 is not possible without DNA. This CDR3 is built from 15 residues. Germline V lookup: CDR1 SEHNR, CDR2 FQNEAQ (reference sequence). The CDR3 sequence: CASSLVTGAYNEQFF.

V usage is TRBV20-1 and J usage is TRBJ1-3. Looked up from germline, CDR1 is DFQATT and CDR2 is SNEGSKA (reference sequence). The CDR3 extends over 15 amino acids. CDR3 residues: CSARESPGVENTIYF.

The genes are TRBV27 and TRBJ2-7; without DNA, the TCRdb call of TRBD1 cannot be checked. Germline-derived CDR1 and CDR2 are MNHEY and SMNVEV (reference sequence). The CDR3 is 15 residues long. CDR3 loop: CASSLRWGGVDEQYF.

This chain connects TRBV20-1 to TRBJ1-5; no DNA is available, so the TRBD1 call from TCRdb remains unchecked. Per germline, CDR1 DFQATT and CDR2 SNEGSKA (reference sequence). There are 14 residues in the CDR3. CDR3 loop: CSLAGAGPNQPQHF.

This chain uses TRBV20-1 with TRBJ2-3; the TCRdb call, TRBD1, lacks DNA for checking. Germline CDR1 DFQATT, CDR2 SNEGSKA (reference sequence). The CDR3 has 11 residues. The CDR3 region is CSVGGTDTQYF.